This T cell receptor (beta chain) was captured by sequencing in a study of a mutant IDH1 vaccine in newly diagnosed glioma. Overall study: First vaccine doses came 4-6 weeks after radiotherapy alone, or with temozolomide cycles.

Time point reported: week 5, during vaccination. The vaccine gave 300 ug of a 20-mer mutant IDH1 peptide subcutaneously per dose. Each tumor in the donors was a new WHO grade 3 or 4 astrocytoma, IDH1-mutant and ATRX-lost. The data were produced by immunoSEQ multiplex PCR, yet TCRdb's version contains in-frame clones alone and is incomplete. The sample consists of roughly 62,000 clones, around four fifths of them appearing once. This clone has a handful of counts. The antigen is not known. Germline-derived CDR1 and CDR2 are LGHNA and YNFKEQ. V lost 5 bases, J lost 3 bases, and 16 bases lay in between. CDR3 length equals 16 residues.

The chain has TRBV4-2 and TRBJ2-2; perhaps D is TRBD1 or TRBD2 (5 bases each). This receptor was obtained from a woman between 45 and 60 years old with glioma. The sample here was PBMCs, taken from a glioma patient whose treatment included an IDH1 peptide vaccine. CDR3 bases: TGTGCCAGCAGCAGAGTCGGACACGGGGACACCGGGGAGCTGTTTTTT. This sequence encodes CASSRVGHGDTGELFF.